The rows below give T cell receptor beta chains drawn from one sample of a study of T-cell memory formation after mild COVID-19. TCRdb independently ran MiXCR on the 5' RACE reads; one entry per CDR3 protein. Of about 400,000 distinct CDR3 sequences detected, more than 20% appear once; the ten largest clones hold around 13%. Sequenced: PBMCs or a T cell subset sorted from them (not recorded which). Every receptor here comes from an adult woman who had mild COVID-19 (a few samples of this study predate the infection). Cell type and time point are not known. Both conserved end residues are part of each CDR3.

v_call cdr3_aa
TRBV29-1 CSARRASEGFNEQFF
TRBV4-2 CASSQDRAQPQHF
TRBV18 CASSKGLSTDTQYF
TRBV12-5 CASGLTGLGQETQYF
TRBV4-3 CASSHDRDRLNTEAFF
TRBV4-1 CASSLQAGPTDTQYF
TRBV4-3 CASSQDWQGFNEQFF
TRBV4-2 CASSVAGNTGELFF
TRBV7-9 CASSSSRGGDTQYF
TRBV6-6 CASSYSAGSDTQYF
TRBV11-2 CASSLRRELNEQFF
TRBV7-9 CASSGQKETQYF
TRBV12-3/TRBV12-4 CASSPQTVTGELFF
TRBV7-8 CASSNMHRGNEQFF
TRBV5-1 CASSRTGSQETQYF
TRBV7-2 CASSLGGSTADTQYF
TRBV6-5 CASSPGAEAFF
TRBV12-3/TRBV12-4 CASRNSGGNQPQHF
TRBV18 CASSPPGDIQYF
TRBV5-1 CASSLFGDNNQPKHF
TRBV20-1 CSASGLIRGSSGNEQFF
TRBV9 CASSGGGLLNPQHF
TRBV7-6 CASSLAGYDNSPLHF
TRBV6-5 CASKGTGRRETQYF
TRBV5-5 CASSLVERVSQHF
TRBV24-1 CATSDFRGRGYNEQFF
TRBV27 CATRRGAGYEQYF
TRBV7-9 CASSLTGYNEQFF
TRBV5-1 CASSLGGTRLTQKTQYF
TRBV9 CASSPTSEGAGELFF
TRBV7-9 CASSSASGGAFGETQYF
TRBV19 CASRTGAGELFF
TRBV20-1 CSAVGTGEQPQHF
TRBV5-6 CASSLGTGTQNTGELFF
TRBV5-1 CASSLEWGQGSTGELFF
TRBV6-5 CASSTGNYGYTF
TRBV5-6 CASTHRARGANVLTF
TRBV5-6 CASSYDRGFRVDGYTF
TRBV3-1 CASSPGGWGTEAFF
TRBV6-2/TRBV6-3 CASRPGPRYEQYF
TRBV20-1 CSARDPQGDQPQHF
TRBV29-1 CSVYAAHMNTEAFF
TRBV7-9 CASSPHSPGQGEPYEQYF
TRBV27 CASSLDGTGASYEQYF
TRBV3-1 CASSLLAGVGPNEQFF
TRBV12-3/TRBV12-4 CASSLGASGGHEQFF
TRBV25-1 CASTRGQNTEAFF
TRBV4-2 CASSPEDRTDEKLFF